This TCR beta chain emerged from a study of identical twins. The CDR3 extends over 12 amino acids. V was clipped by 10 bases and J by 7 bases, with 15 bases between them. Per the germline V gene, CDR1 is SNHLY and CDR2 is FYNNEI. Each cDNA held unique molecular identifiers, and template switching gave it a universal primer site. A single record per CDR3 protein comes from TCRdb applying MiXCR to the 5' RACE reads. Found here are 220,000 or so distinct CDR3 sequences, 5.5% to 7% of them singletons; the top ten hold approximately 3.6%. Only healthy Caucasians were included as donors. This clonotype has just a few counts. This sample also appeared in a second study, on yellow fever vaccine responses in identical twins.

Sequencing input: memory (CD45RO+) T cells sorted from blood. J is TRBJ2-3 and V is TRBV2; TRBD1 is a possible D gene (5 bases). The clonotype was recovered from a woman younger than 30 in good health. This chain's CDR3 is CATSLDRNTQYF. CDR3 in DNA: TGTGCCACATCTCTAGACAGAAATACGCAGTATTTT.